The 16 T cell receptor beta chains presented below share a single source sample, sequenced in a study of cytomegalovirus exposure and HLA in healthy donors. This PCR relied on a set of 60 Vbeta primers and 13 Jbeta primers. Sequencing used immunoSEQ multiplex PCR; TCRdb keeps in-frame clones, though not all of them. The table has about 150,000 clones, 55% to 70% seen once. Sequenced input: PBMCs. Source of these receptors: a woman in her 30s in good health and CMV-seropositive.

In this sample, this clone turned up a few times. The rearrangement uses TRBV18 and TRBJ1-4, with TRBD1 identical over 8 bases. V was pared by 4 bases and J by 8 bases, with 6 bases of the junction left unmatched. The CDR3 sequence is 14 residues long. In germline, CDR1 is KGHSH, CDR2 LQKENI. CDR3 amino acids: CASSQGQGREKLFF. The CDR3 nucleotides read TGTGCCAGCTCACAAGGACAGGGACGAGAAAAACTGTTTTTT.

This clone was seen only a few times. This chain uses TRBV9 with TRBJ2-5, with 11 nucleotides matching TRBD2. CDR3 length: 15 residues. J lost 3 bases, V lost 4 bases, and 5 bases had no gene match. Germline assignment: CDR1 SGDLS and CDR2 YYNGEE. CDR3 nucleotides: TGTGCCAGCAGCTCAATGACTAGCGGGGAAGAGACCCAGTACTTC. It encodes CASSSMTSGEETQYF. Filled out from reference TRBV9 and TRBJ2-5, the complete variable domain reads DSGVTQTPKHLITATGQRVTLRCSPRSGDLSVYWYQQSLDQGLQFLIQYYNGEERAKGNILERFSAQQFPDLHSELNLSSLELGDSALYFCASSSMTSGEETQYFGPGTRLLVL.

This clone was observed once. V and J are TRBV6-1 and TRBJ2-2, with D uncertain. Germline V gene lookup returns CDR1 MNHNS and CDR2 SASEGT. The CDR3 loop spans 11 amino acids. The V gene lost 7 bases and the J gene lost 4 bases, with 4 bases spanning the gap. As DNA, the CDR3 is TGTGCCAGCACTGTCACCGGGGAGCTGTTTTTT. Encoded protein: CASTVTGELFF.

The rearrangement links TRBV5-1 to TRBJ2-7, with 10 bases lining up with TRBD1. V shed 4 bases and J 3 bases; nucleotides not matched to a gene: 16. The CDR3 covers 18 residues. Germline V gene data show CDR1 as SGHRS and CDR2 as YFSETQ. The CDR3 nucleotides are TGCGCCAGCAGCGAATTCGGGACAGGGGTATCGGGCAACTACGAGCAGTACTTC. Translation: CASSEFGTGVSGNYEQYF.

The chain links TRBV15 to TRBJ2-7; weak D call: TRBD2 (5 bases). The CDR3 spans 16 residues. Trimming left V 0 bases short and J 1 base short, with 13 bases between. The germline V gene has CDR1 LNHNV and CDR2 YYDKDF (reference sequence). The CDR3 is CATSRDPEGSSYEQYF. CDR3 in DNA: TGTGCCACCAGCAGAGACCCCGAGGGAAGTTCCTACGAGCAGTACTTC.

The rearrangement uses TRBV15 and TRBJ2-7; 7 bases fit TRBD1. V trimming: 0 bases; J trimming: 2 bases; junction bases outside the gene matches: 4. CDR1 LNHNV and CDR2 YYDKDF come from the germline V gene (reference sequence). The CDR3 length is 15 residues. Written as DNA, the CDR3 is TGTGCCACCAGCAGAGATCAAGGGGGCACCTACGAGCAGTACTTC. It specifies CATSRDQGGTYEQYF.

The chain has TRBV28 and TRBJ2-7; TRBD1 agrees at 10 bases. V was pared by 10 bases and J by 5 bases, with 20 bases of the junction left unmatched. CDR1 is MDHEN, CDR2 SYDVKM, per germline. The CDR3 totals 17 residues. CDR3 bases: TGTGCCACCCGATCCCGTTTTACCGGGACAGGGGCGAACGAGCAGTACTTC. Protein: CATRSRFTGTGANEQYF.

In nucleotides, the CDR3 is TGCGCCAGCAGCCCCAAAGGATTAGCGGGGGGCCTTTGGTCCCAAGAGACCCAGTACTTC. It is translated as CASSPKGLAGGLWSQETQYF. The chain has TRBV5-1 and TRBJ2-5; TRBD2 matches 10 bases. In germline, CDR1 is SGHRS, CDR2 YFSETQ. This CDR3 spans 20 amino acids. The V gene end was trimmed by 4 bases and the J gene end by 1 base; junction bases not matched to a gene: 19.

This clone was counted only a few times. The V gene is TRBV2, the J gene TRBJ1-2, with TRBD1 matching 9 bases. Germline V lookup: CDR1 SNHLY, CDR2 FYNNEI. V dropped 4 bases and J dropped 7; count of bases not matched to a gene: 7. This CDR3 region has 14 residues. The CDR3 sequence is CASSGEQGASGYTF. The CDR3 DNA is TGTGCCAGCAGTGGTGAACAGGGGGCCTCTGGCTACACCTTC.

This clone occurred a few times. The CDR3 spells CSARDKSEAFF. The CDR3 bases are TGCAGTGCTAGAGATAAATCTGAAGCTTTCTTT. The chain joins TRBV20-1 to TRBJ1-1; D gene uncertain. This CDR3 contains 11 residues. The germline V gene has CDR1 DFQATT and CDR2 SNEGSKA (reference sequence). V shed 0 bases and J shed 6 bases, with 5 bases lying between them.

CDR3 DNA sequence: TGTGCCAGCAGGGGGACTAGCGGGGGGCCGGGTTGGGAGACCCAGTACTTC. Its translation is CASRGTSGGPGWETQYF. The chain couples TRBV2 to TRBJ2-5, with 15 positions matching TRBD2. Germline V lookup: CDR1 SNHLY, CDR2 FYNNEI. V was clipped by 6 bases and J by 5 bases; unmatched bases: 10. The CDR3 runs to 17 residues.

In DNA, the CDR3 is TGTGCCAGCAGCGGATACTACGAGCAGTACTTC. Translation gives CASSGYYEQYF. The J gene is TRBJ2-5, the V gene TRBV7-9; D remains unclear. Matching the DNA end better, TRBJ2-7 makes the J call doubtful. Germline CDR1 is SEHNR and CDR2 is FQNEAQ (reference sequence). This CDR3 region has 11 residues.

V and J are TRBV27 and TRBJ2-7; TRBD2 matches at 10 bases. The CDR3 has 15 amino acids. Unmatched junction bases numbered 6, after V lost 5 bases and J lost 2 bases. Looked up from germline, CDR1 is MNHEY and CDR2 is SMNVEV (reference sequence). CDR3 bases: TGTGCCAGCAGTGACGCTAGCGGGGGAGCCTACGAGCAGTACTTC. Amino acids: CASSDASGGAYEQYF.

The rearrangement joins TRBV7-8 to TRBJ2-6; D possibly corresponds to TRBD2 (5 bases). Trimming left V 3 bases short and J 2 bases short, with 11 bases between. The CDR3 consists of 16 residues. Germline V gene data show CDR1 as SGHVS and CDR2 as FQNEAQ. The CDR3 loop is CASSFLAGAGANVLTF. CDR3 sequence (DNA): TGTGCCAGCAGCTTTCTTGCCGGGGCTGGGGCCAACGTCCTGACTTTC. Drawing the rest from reference TRBV7-8 and TRBJ2-6, the complete variable domain is GAGVSQSPRYKVAKRGQDVALRCDPISGHVSLFWYQQALGQGPEFLTYFQNEAQLDKSGLPSDRFFAERPEGSVSTLKIQRTQQEDSAVYLCASSFLAGAGANVLTFGAGSRLTVL.

This rearrangement joins TRBV19 to TRBJ1-5, with 8 bases fitting TRBD1. V shed 1 base, J shed 6 bases, and the junction held 5 bases outside the gene matches. The CDR3 loop spans 15 amino acids. The germline V gene has CDR1 LNHDA and CDR2 SQIVND (reference sequence). The CDR3 DNA reads TGTGCCAGTAGTATAGGACAGGGGAGGGCTCAGCCCCAGCATTTT. Translation: CASSIGQGRAQPQHF.

This CDR3 is CASSEAGDVGNYGYTF. The CDR3 DNA reads TGTGCCAGCAGTGAGGCAGGGGACGTCGGAAACTATGGCTACACCTTC. This chain uses TRBV25-1 with TRBJ1-2; possible D gene TRBD1, 6 bases. Trimming stripped 3 bases from V and 2 bases from J, with 16 bases between. CDR3 length equals 16 residues. Germline CDR1 reads MGHDK; CDR2 reads SYGVNS.